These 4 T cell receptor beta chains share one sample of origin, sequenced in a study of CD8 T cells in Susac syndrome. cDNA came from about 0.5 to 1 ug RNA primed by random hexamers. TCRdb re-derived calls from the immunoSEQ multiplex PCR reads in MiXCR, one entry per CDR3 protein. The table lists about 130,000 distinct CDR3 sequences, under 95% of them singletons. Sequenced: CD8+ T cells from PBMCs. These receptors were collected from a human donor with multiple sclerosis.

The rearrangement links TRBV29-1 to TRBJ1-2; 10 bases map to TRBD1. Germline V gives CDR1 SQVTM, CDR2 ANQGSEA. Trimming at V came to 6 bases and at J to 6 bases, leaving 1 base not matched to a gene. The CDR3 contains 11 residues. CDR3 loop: CSVGQGNGYTF. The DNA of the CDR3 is TGCAGCGTGGGACAGGGGAATGGCTACACCTTC.

This CDR3 reads CASSYELAGVPNTEAFF. The CDR3 DNA sequence: TGTGCCAGCAGTTACGAGCTAGCAGGGGTCCCGAACACTGAAGCTTTCTTT. The genes are TRBV6-2 or TRBV6-3 and TRBJ1-1, with D possibly matching TRBD1 (6 bases). The CDR3 is made up of 17 amino acids. CDR1 MNHEY and CDR2 SVGEGT come from the germline V gene. Trimming took 2 bases from V and 1 from J, leaving 17 bases between them.

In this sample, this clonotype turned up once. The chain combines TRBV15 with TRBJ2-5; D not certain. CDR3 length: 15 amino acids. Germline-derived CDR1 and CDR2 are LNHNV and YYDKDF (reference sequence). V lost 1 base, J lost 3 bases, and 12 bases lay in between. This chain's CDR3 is CATSRGGTDEETQYF. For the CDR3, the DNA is TGTGCCACCAGCAGAGGTGGAACGGACGAAGAGACCCAGTACTTC.

The CDR3 is CASRLRTSGRYNEQFF. In DNA, the CDR3 is TGTGCCAGCAGGCTGCGGACTAGCGGGCGGTACAATGAGCAGTTCTTC. The V gene is TRBV12-3 or TRBV12-4, the J gene TRBJ2-1; 11 nucleotides agree with TRBD2. CDR3 size: 16 residues. V lost 6 bases to trimming and J lost 4 bases; unmatched junction nucleotides: 8.